A single sample gave rise to the 24 T cell receptor beta chains below, sequenced in a study of blood T cells in healthy people across ages. With a J-beta primer mix and a sample-barcoded 5' primer, a second PCR ran roughly 6 to 11 cycles. Using its own MiXCR run on the 5' RACE reads, TCRdb lists one record per CDR3 protein. The table includes around 2 million distinct CDR3 sequences, about 39% detected once. The sequenced sample was blood. The receptor source for this set is a human donor in good health.

This clonotype has at least ten counts. The chain carries TRBV2 and TRBJ2-6; D may be TRBD1 (6 bases). V lost 6 bases, J lost 3 bases, and 15 bases lay in between. Germline CDR1 and CDR2: SNHLY and FYNNEI. The CDR3 has 16 amino acids. This CDR3 is CASRLTGHSGANVLTF. The CDR3 DNA is TGTGCCAGCAGATTGACAGGACATAGTGGGGCCAACGTCCTGACTTTC.

The chain is built from TRBV12-3 or TRBV12-4 and TRBJ1-6; D possibly corresponds to TRBD1 (5 bases). CDR3 length: 15 amino acids. The ends were cut back, 8 bases at V and 7 bases at J, with 18 bases in the middle. CDR3 sequence (DNA): TGTGCCAGCCGATACCCGGGGGTTGGGAATTCACCCCTCCACTTT. Protein sequence: CASRYPGVGNSPLHF.

This clonotype was counted only a few times. This chain joins TRBV29-1 and TRBJ2-1; D is unresolved. The germline gives CDR1 SQVTM, CDR2 ANQGSEA. The V end lost 6 bases, the J end lost 5 bases, and 5 bases lay between the germline ends. The length of the CDR3 is 10 residues. Written as DNA, the CDR3 is TGCAGCGTCTGGAACAATGAGCAGTTCTTC. Amino acid sequence: CSVWNNEQFF.

The rearrangement links TRBV20-1 to TRBJ1-5, with D maybe TRBD1 (5 bases). Trimming removed 1 base at V and 0 bases at J, with 13 bases between. The CDR3 totals 16 residues. CDR1 DFQATT and CDR2 SNEGSKA come from the germline V gene (reference sequence). The CDR3 loop is CSARAWRGYSNQPQHF. Written as DNA, the CDR3 is TGCAGTGCTAGAGCCTGGCGGGGCTATAGCAATCAGCCCCAGCATTTT.

This clonotype was seen a handful of times. At one end the junction does not follow the germline gene, possibly because of a read error. V is TRBV5-1 and J is TRBJ2-1; 9 bases fit TRBD1. The CDR3 is 14 residues long. Germline CDR1 is SGHRS and CDR2 is YFSETQ. Here the CDR3 DNA reads TGTGCCAGCAGCTTTGGACAGGGGCTGAATGAGCAGTTCTTC. Translating gives CASSFGQGLNEQFF.

This clonotype was observed a handful of times. V and J are TRBV29-1 and TRBJ1-2, with a weak D call TRBD1 (5 bases). This CDR3 has 11 amino acids. V was pared by 1 base and J by 10 bases, with 10 bases between. Germline CDR1 and CDR2: SQVTM and ANQGSEA. This CDR3 reads CSVEVAGSYTF. CDR3 DNA: TGCAGCGTTGAAGTAGCAGGGTCCTACACCTTC.

On this clonotype itself: The junction departs from germline at one end; a sequencing error may be responsible. The chain carries TRBV6-5 and TRBJ2-3; D is ambiguous. The CDR3 loop spans 12 amino acids. Germline lookup yields CDR1 MNHEY and CDR2 SVGAGI. The CDR3 reads CAGSYSPDTQYF. The DNA of the CDR3 is TGTGCCGGCAGTTACTCGCCGGATACGCAGTATTTT.

This chain uses TRBV7-6 with TRBJ1-5, with 8 nucleotides matching TRBD1. Looked up from germline, CDR1 is SGHVS and CDR2 is FNYEAQ. V lost 5 bases and J lost 7; bases outside the gene matches: 10. This CDR3 spans 15 amino acids. The CDR3 nucleotides read TGTGCCAGCAGCAATACAGGGGGAGTTGGGCAGCCCCAGCATTTT. This gives the protein CASSNTGGVGQPQHF.

This clonotype has only a few counts. The V gene is TRBV28, the J gene TRBJ2-1; either TRBD1 or TRBD2 may supply D (5 bases each). The CDR3 consists of 16 residues. V was trimmed by 5 bases and J by 5 bases, leaving 19 bases between them. The V gene's germline CDR1 is MDHEN and CDR2 SYDVKM. The CDR3 bases are TGTGCCAGCAGTGGGGACCTTTGGCTCGGGGACAATGAGCAGTTCTTC. It encodes CASSGDLWLGDNEQFF. Looking up the rest from reference TRBV28 and TRBJ2-1 gives the full variable domain: DVKVTQSSRYLVKRTGEKVFLECVQDMDHENMFWYRQDPGLGLRLIYFSYDVKMKEKGDIPEGYSVSREKKERFSLILESASTNQTSMYLCASSGDLWLGDNEQFFGPGTRLTVL.

This clonotype was observed a handful of times. This chain joins TRBV5-1 and TRBJ2-5; 8 positions match TRBD2. V lost 6 bases and J lost 7; bases outside the gene matches: 8. This CDR3 has 13 amino acids. The germline V gene has CDR1 SGHRS and CDR2 YFSETQ. CDR3 region: CASIQAGEGTQYF. The CDR3 DNA follows: TGCGCCAGCATCCAAGCGGGGGAGGGGACCCAGTACTTC.

This clonotype was counted ten times or more. The rearrangement joins TRBV7-8 to TRBJ2-1; D gene ambiguous. CDR3 length equals 16 residues. Per germline, CDR1 SGHVS and CDR2 FQNEAQ. Trimming left V 1 base short and J 8 bases short, with 18 bases between. Here the CDR3 reads CASSLGGLVGFDEQFF. CDR3 nucleotide sequence: TGTGCCAGCAGCTTAGGGGGTTTGGTAGGGTTTGATGAGCAGTTCTTC. The full variable domain, its missing parts supplied by reference TRBV7-8 and TRBJ2-1, is GAGVSQSPRYKVAKRGQDVALRCDPISGHVSLFWYQQALGQGPEFLTYFQNEAQLDKSGLPSDRFFAERPEGSVSTLKIQRTQQEDSAVYLCASSLGGLVGFDEQFFGPGTRLTVL.

V gene TRBV7-3 combines with J gene TRBJ2-1; perhaps TRBD1 as D (7 bases). V gave up 2 bases and J gave up 3 bases, with 14 bases separating them. CDR3 size: 16 residues. CDR1 is SGHTA, CDR2 FQGTGA, per germline. CDR3 sequence reads: CASSLQGVGLYNEQFF. The CDR3 nucleotides are TGTGCCAGCAGCTTACAGGGGGTGGGACTCTACAATGAGCAGTTCTTC.

This clonotype was detected only a few times. The gene calls are TRBV5-1 and TRBJ2-5; TRBD1 agrees at 8 bases. There are 19 residues in the CDR3. Germline CDR1 reads SGHRS; CDR2 reads YFSETQ. Trimming at V came to 0 bases and at J to 1 base, leaving 14 bases not matched to a gene. CDR3 bases: TGCGCCAGCAGCTTGGAGGCGGCAGGGGGCCCCCTCAGCCAAGAGACCCAGTACTTC. The encoded protein is CASSLEAAGGPLSQETQYF. Using reference TRBV5-1 and TRBJ2-5 for the parts outside the CDR3, the full variable domain is KAGVTQTPRYLIKTRGQQVTLSCSPISGHRSVSWYQQTPGQGLQFLFEYFSETQRNKGNFPGRFSGRQFSNSRSEMNVSTLELGDSALYLCASSLEAAGGPLSQETQYFGPGTRLLVL.

The chain is built from TRBV11-1 and TRBJ2-5; D perhaps matches TRBD1 (6 bases). V was shortened by 4 bases and J by 10 bases, with 10 bases between the two germline ends. In germline, CDR1 is SGHAT, CDR2 FQDESV (reference sequence). This CDR3 contains 11 residues. CDR3 amino acids: CASSSNRVQYF. The DNA for the CDR3 is TGTGCCAGCAGCTCAAACAGGGTCCAGTACTTC.

This sequence joins TRBV12-3 or TRBV12-4 and TRBJ1-4, with D possibly TRBD1 on 6 matching bases. Trimming stripped 5 bases from V and 10 bases from J, with 17 bases between. The CDR3 has 14 residues. CDR3 loop: CASSQDRRSGKLFF. CDR3 DNA sequence: TGTGCCAGCAGTCAGGACAGACGGTCCGGAAAACTGTTTTTT.

This clonotype was counted between two and nine times. The chain recombines TRBV7-2 with TRBJ2-1, with 7 bases identical to TRBD2. Germline V gene data show CDR1 as SGHTA and CDR2 as FQGNSA. The length of the CDR3 is 15 residues. V dropped 3 bases and J dropped 2; count of bases not matched to a gene: 4. As DNA, the CDR3 is TGTGCCAGCAGCTTTCTAGCGGAACCCTACAATGAGCAGTTCTTC. This encodes CASSFLAEPYNEQFF. Supplemented by reference TRBV7-2 and TRBJ2-1, the full variable domain reads GAGVSQSPSNKVTEKGKDVELRCDPISGHTALYWYRQSLGQGLEFLIYFQGNSAPDKSGLPSDRFSAERTGGSVSTLTIQRTQQEDSAVYLCASSFLAEPYNEQFFGPGTRLTVL.

The chain joins TRBV20-1 to TRBJ2-7, with D possibly being TRBD2 (5 bases). The V gene lost 6 bases and the J gene lost 3 bases, with 24 bases spanning the gap. Germline V lookup: CDR1 DFQATT, CDR2 SNEGSKA (reference sequence). This CDR3 contains 16 residues. CDR3 residues: CSAPSAVGGSLYEQYF. CDR3 nucleotide sequence: TGCAGTGCCCCGAGTGCGGTAGGAGGCAGCCTCTACGAGCAGTACTTC.

Points on this clonotype: Mismatch with germline at one junction end may stem from a read error. CDR3 sequence reads: CVSGLTGDYSNQPQHF. The CDR3 DNA sequence: TGTGTTAGTGGTCTTACAGGAGACTATAGCAATCAGCCCCAGCATTTT. The V call is TRBV12-5, the J call TRBJ1-5; a weak D match, TRBD1 (5 bases). This CDR3 contains 16 residues. The germline V gene has CDR1 LGHNT and CDR2 FRNRAP.

The chain employs TRBV12-3 or TRBV12-4 and TRBJ2-1; 15 positions match TRBD2. Trimming cost V 6 bases and J 4 bases; bases outside gene matches: 10. The CDR3 consists of 18 residues. The CDR3 protein is CASSSLGGLAGGYNEQFF. The CDR3 coding sequence is TGTGCCAGCAGCAGTTTGGGGGGACTAGCGGGGGGATACAATGAGCAGTTCTTC.

A remark on this clonotype: At one end, the junction sequence differs from germline, possibly due to a read error. This chain uses TRBV7-2 with TRBJ2-1, with no clear D. Germline V gives CDR1 SGHTA, CDR2 FQGNSA. CDR3 length: 17 residues. CDR3 loop: CASSFQFLLSSYNKQFF. The CDR3, as DNA: TGTGCCAGCAGCTTTCAATTCCTCCTCAGCTCCTACAATAAGCAGTTCTTC. The variable domain in full, with the rest retrieved from reference TRBV7-2 and TRBJ2-1, is GAGVSQSPSNKVTEKGKDVELRCDPISGHTALYWYRQSLGQGLEFLIYFQGNSAPDKSGLPSDRFSAERTGGSVSTLTIQRTQQEDSAVYLCASSFQFLLSSYNKQFFGPGTRLTVL.

The chain employs TRBV29-1 and TRBJ2-7; D unresolved. Germline loops: CDR1 SQVTM, CDR2 ANQGSEA. The CDR3 is 12 amino acids. Trimming stripped 2 bases from V and 0 bases from J, with 5 bases between. CDR3 nucleotides: TGCAGCGTTGAATCTATCTCCTACGAGCAGTACTTC. Residues: CSVESISYEQYF.

This clonotype showed up just a few times. The chain carries TRBV20-1 and TRBJ1-3; D gene unclear. Trimming took off 6 bases at V and 2 bases at J, with 11 bases between the two ends. CDR1 and CDR2 from the germline V gene are DFQATT and SNEGSKA (reference sequence). This CDR3 comprises 13 residues. The chain's CDR3 is CSAGRVAGNTIYF. CDR3 sequence (DNA): TGCAGTGCCGGACGCGTCGCTGGAAACACCATATATTTT.

The chain uses TRBV6-5 and TRBJ1-2, with a tentative D call TRBD1 (6 bases). The germline V and J ends were trimmed by 7 bases and 7 bases, with 22 bases remaining between them. The germline CDR1 and CDR2 sequences are MNHEY and SVGAGI. The CDR3 is made up of 15 amino acids. The chain's CDR3 is CASNPVSGARGGYTF. In nucleotides, the CDR3 is TGTGCCAGCAATCCTGTTTCGGGGGCGCGGGGTGGCTACACCTTC.

The V gene is TRBV5-8, the J gene TRBJ1-5; 8 nucleotides match TRBD1. The trim removed 4 bases at V and 2 bases at J, leaving 5 bases unmatched. Germline V gene sequence: CDR1 SGHTS, CDR2 YDEGEE. The CDR3 has 15 amino acids. The CDR3 DNA is TGTGCCAGCAGCGGTGACAGGGGTGGCAATCAGCCCCAGCATTTT. It specifies CASSGDRGGNQPQHF. The variable domain in full, completed from reference TRBV5-8 and TRBJ1-5, reads EAGVTQSPTHLIKTRGQQATLRCSPISGHTSVYWYQQALGLGLQFLLWYDEGEERNRGNFPPRFSGRQFPNYSSELNVNALELEDSALYLCASSGDRGGNQPQHFGDGTRLSIL.